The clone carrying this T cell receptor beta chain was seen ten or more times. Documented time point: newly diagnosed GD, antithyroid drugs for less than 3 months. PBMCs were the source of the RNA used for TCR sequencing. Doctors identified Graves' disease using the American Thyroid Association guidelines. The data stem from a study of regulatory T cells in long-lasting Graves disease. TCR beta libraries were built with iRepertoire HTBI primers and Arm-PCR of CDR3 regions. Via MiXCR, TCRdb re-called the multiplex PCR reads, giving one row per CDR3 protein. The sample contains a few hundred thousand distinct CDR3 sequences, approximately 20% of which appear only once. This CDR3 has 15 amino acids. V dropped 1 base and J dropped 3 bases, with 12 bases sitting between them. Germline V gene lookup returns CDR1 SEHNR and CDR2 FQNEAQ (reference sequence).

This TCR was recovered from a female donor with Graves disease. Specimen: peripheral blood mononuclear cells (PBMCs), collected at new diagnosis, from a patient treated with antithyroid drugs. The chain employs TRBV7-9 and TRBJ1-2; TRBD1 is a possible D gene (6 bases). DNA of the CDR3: TGTGCCAGCAGCTTAGGCGACAGGACCCACTATGGCTACACCTTC. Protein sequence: CASSLGDRTHYGYTF. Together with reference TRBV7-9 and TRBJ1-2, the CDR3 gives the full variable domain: DTGVSQNPRHKITKRGQNVTFRCDPISEHNRLYWYRQTLGQGPEFLTYFQNEAQLEKSRLLSDRFSAERPKGSFSTLEIQRTEQGDSAMYLCASSLGDRTHYGYTFGSGTRLTVV.